This TCR beta chain emerged from a study of CD8 T cells in ankylosing spondylitis. Points from the study as a whole: In ankylosing spondylitis blood, a motif of eight highly homologous TCR beta variants appeared characteristic. According to the report, clones linked to the disease were significantly enriched in matched synovial fluid samples taken from ankylosing spondylitis patients.

Making use of molecular barcodes, quantitative 5'-RACE generated TCR beta libraries. TCRdb re-called the 5' RACE reads with MiXCR, one entry per CDR3 protein. The sample lists approximately 150,000 distinct CDR3 sequences; roughly 15% were seen once. Germline CDR1 SEHNR, CDR2 FQNEAQ (reference sequence). The CDR3 loop spans 14 amino acids. The V and J ends lost 2 bases and 5 bases respectively, with 13 bases between them. Worth noting for this clonotype: Its specificity is unknown.

The clonotype originates from a male donor with ankylosing spondylitis. The material sequenced was blood, either unsorted or a sorted T cell fraction (not recorded which). The V and J genes are TRBV7-9 and TRBJ2-7; tentatively, D is TRBD1 (6 bases). CDR3 residues: CASSLHNRVDEQYF. CDR3 nucleotides: TGTGCCAGCAGCTTACACAACAGGGTTGACGAGCAGTACTTC.